The rows below give T cell receptor beta chains drawn from one sample of a study of T cell responses to AZD1222 COVID-19 vaccine. Profiled with immunoSEQ multiplex PCR; TCRdb holds only in-frame clones, not every one. The profile shows some 130,000 clones, 80% to 90% of them singletons. The sample here was peripheral blood, taken on day 0 of AZD1222 vaccination. These receptors were taken from an adult in good health. Each CDR3 is given without its conserved first and last residue. The size entry is marked missing in some rows and otherwise reads once, few, many or a size class.

size	V	J	CDR3
NA	TRBV30	TRBJ1-2	AWRQGTRGYT
NA	TRBV10-3	TRBJ2-3	AISEFGSPNTDTQY
NA	TRBV4-1	TRBJ1-2	ASSQGSGRGHGYT
NA	TRBV4-3	TRBJ2-3	ASSQDRPGTSTDTQY
NA	TRBV7-9	TRBJ2-1	ASRPGTGALYNEQF
NA	TRBV6-6	TRBJ2-3	ASSRTDTQY
NA	TRBV27	TRBJ2-7	ASSLKDNYEQY
NA	TRBV27	TRBJ2-5	ASTRAGGPGETQY
once	TRBV6-5	TRBJ1-4	ASSPLTRNEKLF
NA	TRBV12-5	TRBJ1-1	ASGLRGNTEAF
NA	TRBV19	TRBJ1-1	ASSRGPEAF
NA	TRBV6-5	TRBJ2-7	ASSYQGNYEQY
NA	TRBV9	TRBJ1-4	ASSDGQGANEKLF
NA	TRBV7-8	TRBJ1-1	ASSLLGTEAF
NA	TRBV10-3	TRBJ2-5	AISGQEQETQY
NA	TRBV10-3	TRBJ2-1	AISSVVGGTEQF
NA	TRBV15	TRBJ1-5	ATSRDLGQGVDQPQH
NA	TRBV11-1	TRBJ1-1	ASSRQGRNVRTEAF
NA	TRBV29-1	TRBJ1-5	SAWTGGGNQPQH
NA	TRBV4-3	TRBJ2-1	ASSQVLAGGPGSEQF
NA	TRBV19	TRBJ1-2	ASSIGQGYYGYT
once	TRBV5-8	TRBJ1-2	ASSRGLRDRQGGT
NA	TRBV10-2	TRBJ1-2	ASGGLSYGYT
once	TRBV9	TRBJ2-5	ASSATPGTAGTQY
NA	TRBV5-1	TRBJ1-2	ASSPGGNSGYGYT
few	TRBV11-3	TRBJ1-2	ASSLMGDNYGYT
NA	TRBV7-3	TRBJ2-5	ASSPKVQGRLTQY
once	TRBV6-1	TRBJ2-1	ASSERASGVSGGEQF